A single sample gave rise to the 4 T cell receptor beta chains below, sequenced in a study of T-cell reconstitution after alpha-beta-depleted transplantation in children. Construction of the TCRbeta library involved unique molecular identifiers. TCRdb re-derived calls from the PCR reads in MiXCR, one entry per CDR3 protein. The data hold 700,000 or so distinct CDR3 sequences, with around 13% observed a single time. The sample here was PBMCs, taken before TCRalphabeta/CD19-depleted stem cell transplant. These receptors were collected from a girl aged 2 to 9 with congenital amegakaryocytic thrombocytopenia, due to receive a stem cell transplant.

This clonotype was counted many times. The CDR3 DNA sequence: TGTGCCAGCAGTTACTTTGAGACAGGGGGCGAGAGCTCTGGCTACACCTTC. Protein product: CASSYFETGGESSGYTF. This chain links TRBV6-5 with TRBJ1-2, with 10 bases fitting TRBD1. The germline gives CDR1 MNHEY, CDR2 SVGAGI. The CDR3 is made up of 17 amino acids. Trimming removed 1 base from V and 7 bases from J; junction bases left unmatched: 12.

The chain joins TRBV2 to TRBJ2-7; no clear D gene. Trimming pared 2 bases from V and 5 bases from J, leaving 7 bases between. This CDR3 has 12 residues. CDR1 and CDR2 (germline): SNHLY, FYNNEI. CDR3 amino acids: CASSERADEQYF. CDR3 in DNA: TGTGCCAGCAGTGAAAGGGCCGACGAGCAGTACTTC.

This clonotype was seen just once. A much larger clone lies one base from this, so it may be a read error. The chain combines TRBV7-8 with TRBJ2-1, with TRBD2 matching 13 bases. Unmatched junction bases numbered 5, after V lost 5 bases and J lost 4 bases. The CDR3 consists of 16 residues. CDR1 is SGHVS and CDR2 is FQNEAQ in the germline V gene. The CDR3 DNA reads TGTGCCAGCAGCGGGTCGGGACTAGCGGGATACAATGAGCAGTTCTTC. Protein: CASSGSGLAGYNEQFF. Combining the CDR3 with reference TRBV7-8 and TRBJ2-1 gives the whole variable domain GAGVSQSPRYKVAKRGQDVALRCDPISGHVSLFWYQQALGQGPEFLTYFQNEAQLDKSGLPSDRFFAERPEGSVSTLKIQRTQQEDSAVYLCASSGSGLAGYNEQFFGPGTRLTVL.

This clonotype was counted at least ten times. The chain couples TRBV10-3 to TRBJ1-5; 11 positions match TRBD1. V lost 8 bases and J lost 7; bases outside the gene matches: 7. Germline CDR1 is ENHRY and CDR2 is SYGVKD. The CDR3 has 14 residues. The DNA of the CDR3 is TGTGCCATCGACGGGACAGGGGGTGGGCAGCCCCAGCATTTT. Protein sequence: CAIDGTGGGQPQHF.